The rows below give T cell receptor beta chains drawn from one sample of a study of blood T cell repertoires in COVID-19. Clones were read by immunoSEQ multiplex PCR, and TCRdb kept only the in-frame ones, dropping some. The table records about 90,000 clones, approximately 89% of them present only once. The sequenced sample was peripheral blood. These receptors were obtained from a human donor in a cohort sampled during active COVID-19. CDR3s include the opening cysteine and the closing phenylalanine or tryptophan. D genes are given only for firm matches. A row's size may be missing; if present it is once, few, many or a size class.

TRBV9	-	TRBJ2-1	-	CASGKRNNEQFF	TGTGCCAGCGGAAAGAGGAACAATGAGCAGTTCTTC
TRBV7-8	-	TRBJ1-6	TRBD1	CASSFGTGSSYNSPLHF	TGTGCCAGCAGCTTCGGGACAGGGAGCTCCTATAATTCACCCCTCCACTTT
TRBV7-8	-	TRBJ1-1	-	CASSLGEGTTEAFF	TGTGCCAGCAGCTTAGGGGAGGGGACCACTGAAGCTTTCTTT
TRBV14	-	TRBJ2-1	-	CASSQPQSGFRGSSNEQFF	TGTGCCAGCAGCCAACCCCAGAGTGGTTTTCGGGGGAGCAGCAATGAGCAGTTCTTC
TRBV3-1/TRBV3-2	-	TRBJ1-2	-	CASSQDSFSGYTF	TGTGCCAGCAGCCAAGACTCCTTCTCTGGCTACACCTTC
TRBV6-2/TRBV6-3	-	TRBJ1-2	-	CASSDSGGYTF	TGTGCCAGCAGTGATTCGGGAGGCTACACCTTC
TRBV5-4	-	TRBJ1-2	-	CASSLGGQNGYTF	TGTGCCAGCAGCTTGGGAGGACAGAACGGCTACACCTTC
TRBV7-8	-	TRBJ2-5	TRBD2	CASSERTSGTQYF	TGTGCCAGCAGCGAAAGGACTAGCGGGACCCAGTACTTC
TRBV4-1	-	TRBJ2-1	-	CASSQPPAMAGQFF	TGCGCCAGCAGCCAACCCCCGGCCATGGCGGGGCAGTTCTTC
TRBV5-6	few	TRBJ1-2	-	CASSKVQGDYGYTF	TGTGCCAGCAGCAAAGTACAGGGAGACTATGGCTACACCTTC
TRBV18	-	TRBJ2-1	-	CASSPLVDNEQFF	TGTGCCAGCTCACCACTGGTAGACAATGAGCAGTTCTTC
TRBV7-2	-	TRBJ2-3	-	CASSPWTSGTDTQYF	TGTGCCAGCAGCCCGTGGACTTCTGGCACAGATACGCAGTATTTT
TRBV29-1	few	TRBJ2-2	TRBD1	CSGRDRGPNTGELFF	TGCAGCGGACGGGACAGGGGGCCGAACACCGGGGAGCTGTTTTTT
TRBV6-2/TRBV6-3	-	TRBJ1-1	TRBD1	CASSWTGSTEAFF	TGTGCCAGCAGTTGGACAGGGAGCACTGAAGCTTTCTTT
TRBV7-6	-	TRBJ1-5	-	CASSLASGQDSNQPQHF	TGTGCCAGCAGCTTAGCGTCAGGGCAGGATAGCAATCAGCCCCAGCATTTT
TRBV7-7	-	TRBJ2-1	TRBD1	CASSPDRANEQFF	TGTGCCAGCAGCCCCGACAGGGCCAATGAGCAGTTCTTC
TRBV4-1	-	TRBJ1-1	-	CASSQDGQSNTEAFF	TGCGCCAGCAGCCAAGATGGGCAGTCGAACACTGAAGCTTTCTTT
TRBV5-4	once	TRBJ2-7	-	CASSSGDRAKYEQYF	TGTGCCAGCAGCTCGGGCGACAGAGCCAAGTACGAGCAGTACTTC
TRBV5-6	-	TRBJ2-1	-	CASSSTSHGEQFF	TGTGCCAGCAGTTCGACTAGTCACGGTGAGCAGTTCTTC
TRBV10-3	-	TRBJ1-2	TRBD1	CATWTGSNYGYTF	TGTGCCACGTGGACAGGCTCTAACTATGGCTACACCTTC
TRBV19	-	TRBJ2-3	TRBD2	CASSFTSGGPDTQYF	TGTGCCAGTAGTTTCACTAGCGGGGGCCCAGATACGCAGTATTTT
TRBV6-5	-	TRBJ1-4	TRBD1	CASSYSGQGGEKLFF	TGTGCCAGCAGTTACTCGGGACAGGGGGGGGAAAAACTGTTTTTT
TRBV18	-	TRBJ1-5	-	CASSPNSGDQPQHF	TGTGCCAGCTCACCCAACAGCGGGGATCAGCCCCAGCATTTT
TRBV19	-	TRBJ2-2	TRBD1	CASSMGTGGGELFF	TGTGCCAGTAGTATGGGGACAGGGGGTGGGGAGCTGTTTTTT
TRBV28	-	TRBJ1-2	-	CASSLLRNYGYTF	TGTGCCAGCAGTTTACTCAGAAACTATGGCTACACCTTC
TRBV9	-	TRBJ2-1	TRBD2	CASRSSGGAYNEQFF	TGTGCCAGCAGGTCTAGCGGGGGGGCGTACAATGAGCAGTTCTTC
TRBV19	-	TRBJ2-3	TRBD1	CASSIAGTGSTDTQYF	TGTGCCAGTAGTATAGCCGGGACAGGGAGCACAGATACGCAGTATTTT
TRBV6-5	once	TRBJ1-4	-	CASSYMGPNEKLFF	TGTGCCAGCAGTTACATGGGGCCTAATGAAAAACTGTTTTTT
TRBV2	-	TRBJ2-7	TRBD1	CASSAVDRAYEQYF	TGTGCCAGCAGTGCGGTGGACAGGGCCTACGAGCAGTACTTC
TRBV7-8	-	TRBJ2-1	TRBD2	CASRNPGSGVYEQFF	TGTGCCAGCAGGAACCCGGGGAGCGGGGTTTATGAGCAGTTCTTC
TRBV2	few	TRBJ1-2	TRBD1	CASSGLGQGGYGYTF	TGTGCCAGCAGTGGCCTAGGACAGGGCGGCTATGGCTACACCTTC
TRBV7-9	few	TRBJ2-7	-	CASSFNRDSYEQYF	TGTGCCAGCAGCTTCAACAGAGACTCCTACGAGCAGTACTTC
TRBV2	-	TRBJ2-1	TRBD1	CASNDRGPRYEQFF	TGTGCCAGCAACGACAGGGGGCCTAGGTATGAGCAGTTCTTC
TRBV10-1	once	TRBJ1-3	-	CASSDGGPGNTIYF	TGCGCCAGCAGTGATGGGGGCCCTGGAAACACCATATATTTT
TRBV2	once	TRBJ2-7	-	CASSEYTNLEQYF	TGTGCCAGCAGTGAATACACCAATCTGGAGCAGTACTTC
TRBV18	once	TRBJ1-1	-	CASSPGRGWNTEAFF	TGTGCCAGCTCACCTGGGCGGGGGTGGAACACTGAAGCTTTCTTT
TRBV5-1	-	TRBJ1-6	TRBD1	CASSWDRENNSPLHF	TGCGCCAGCAGCTGGGACAGGGAAAATAATTCACCCCTCCACTTT
TRBV9	-	TRBJ1-5	-	CASSPTGHDNQPQHF	TGTGCCAGCAGCCCGACGGGACACGACAATCAGCCCCAGCATTTT
TRBV9	-	TRBJ1-6	TRBD1	CASGTGQAIPLHF	TGTGCCAGCGGGACGGGACAGGCGATACCCCTCCACTTT
TRBV4-1	-	TRBJ2-1	-	CASSLSPESYNEQFF	TGCGCCAGCAGCCTTTCGCCAGAATCCTACAATGAGCAGTTCTTC
TRBV20-1	-	TRBJ2-1	-	CSARDQNEQFF	TGCAGTGCTAGAGATCAGAATGAGCAGTTCTTC
TRBV9	-	TRBJ2-1	-	CASSAPLGLENSYNEQFF	TGTGCCAGCAGCGCCCCCCTAGGACTGGAAAACTCCTACAATGAGCAGTTCTTC
TRBV11-2	-	TRBJ1-5	TRBD1	CASSPGTGEFQPQHF	TGTGCCAGCAGCCCAGGCACAGGGGAATTTCAGCCCCAGCATTTT
TRBV6-5	-	TRBJ1-2	-	CASSSTPSNYGYTF	TGTGCCAGCAGTTCGACTCCATCTAACTATGGCTACACCTTC
TRBV5-1	-	TRBJ1-3	-	CASSFGSSGNTIYF	TGCGCCAGCAGCTTTGGGAGCTCTGGAAACACCATATATTTT
TRBV28	-	TRBJ2-7	TRBD2	CASSWGSGGQNYEQYF	TGTGCCAGCAGTTGGGGTAGCGGGGGGCAAAACTACGAGCAGTACTTC
TRBV14	once	TRBJ1-1	-	CASSNRVEAFF	TGTGCCAGCAGCAACCGGGTTGAAGCTTTCTTT
TRBV2	-	TRBJ2-7	TRBD1	CASIVDRDYEQYF	TGTGCCAGCATAGTGGACAGGGACTACGAGCAGTACTTC
TRBV3-1/TRBV3-2	-	TRBJ2-2	-	CASSSPGELFF	TGTGCCAGCAGCTCCCCTGGGGAGCTGTTTTTT
TRBV4-1	-	TRBJ1-5	-	CASSYRQYSNQPQHF	TGCGCCAGCAGCTACCGACAGTATAGCAATCAGCCCCAGCATTTT
TRBV6-5	-	TRBJ2-3	TRBD2	CASSYFARGLDTQYF	TGTGCCAGCAGTTACTTTGCGCGGGGGTTGGATACGCAGTATTTT
TRBV6-5	once	TRBJ2-5	TRBD1	CASRPTGGMRETQYF	TGTGCCAGCAGACCGACAGGGGGAATGAGAGAGACCCAGTACTTC
TRBV18	-	TRBJ2-2	TRBD1	CASSPGQGNTGELFF	TGTGCCAGCTCACCGGGACAGGGGAACACCGGGGAGCTGTTTTTT
TRBV6-2/TRBV6-3	-	TRBJ2-1	-	CASSSPPLGGSYNEQFF	TGTGCCAGCAGTTCCCCCCCTCTAGGCGGGTCCTACAATGAGCAGTTCTTC
TRBV5-6	-	TRBJ2-1	TRBD1	CASSPGQDNEQFF	TGTGCCAGCAGCCCGGGACAGGACAATGAGCAGTTCTTC